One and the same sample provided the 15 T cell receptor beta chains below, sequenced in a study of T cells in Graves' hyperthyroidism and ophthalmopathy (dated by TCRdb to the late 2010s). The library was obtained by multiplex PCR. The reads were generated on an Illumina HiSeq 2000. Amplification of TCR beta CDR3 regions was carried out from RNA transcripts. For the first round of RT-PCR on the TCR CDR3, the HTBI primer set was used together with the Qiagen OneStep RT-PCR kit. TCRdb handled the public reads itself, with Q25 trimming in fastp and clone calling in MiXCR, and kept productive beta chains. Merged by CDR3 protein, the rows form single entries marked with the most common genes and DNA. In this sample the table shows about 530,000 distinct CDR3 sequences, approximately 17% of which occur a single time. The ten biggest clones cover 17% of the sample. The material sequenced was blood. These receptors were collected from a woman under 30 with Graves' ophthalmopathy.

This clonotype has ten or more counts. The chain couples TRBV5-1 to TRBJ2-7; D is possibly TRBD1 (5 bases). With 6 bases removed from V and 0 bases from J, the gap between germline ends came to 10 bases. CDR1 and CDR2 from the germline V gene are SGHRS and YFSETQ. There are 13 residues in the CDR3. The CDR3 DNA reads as TGCGCCAGCACAGGGTCTATCTCCTACGAGCAGTACTTC. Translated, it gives CASTGSISYEQYF.

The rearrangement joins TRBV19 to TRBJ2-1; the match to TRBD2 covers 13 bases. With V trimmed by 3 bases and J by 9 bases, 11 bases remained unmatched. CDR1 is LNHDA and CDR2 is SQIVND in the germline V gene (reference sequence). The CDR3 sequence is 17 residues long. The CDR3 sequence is CASSILLAGGPDGEQFF. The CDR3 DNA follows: TGTGCCAGTAGTATTCTACTAGCGGGAGGGCCGGATGGTGAGCAGTTCTTC.

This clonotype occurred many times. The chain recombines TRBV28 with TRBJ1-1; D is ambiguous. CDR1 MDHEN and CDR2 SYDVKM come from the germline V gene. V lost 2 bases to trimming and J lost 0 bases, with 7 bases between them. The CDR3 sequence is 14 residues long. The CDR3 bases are TGTGCCAGCAGTTTAGGGGTATTGAACACTGAAGCTTTCTTT. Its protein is CASSLGVLNTEAFF.

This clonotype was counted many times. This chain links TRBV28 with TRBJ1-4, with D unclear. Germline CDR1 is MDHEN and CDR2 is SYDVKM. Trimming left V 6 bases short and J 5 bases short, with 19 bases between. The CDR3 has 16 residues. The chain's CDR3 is CASRSGIRRANEKLFF. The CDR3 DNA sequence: TGTGCCAGCAGATCGGGGATCCGGCGGGCAAATGAAAAACTGTTTTTT.

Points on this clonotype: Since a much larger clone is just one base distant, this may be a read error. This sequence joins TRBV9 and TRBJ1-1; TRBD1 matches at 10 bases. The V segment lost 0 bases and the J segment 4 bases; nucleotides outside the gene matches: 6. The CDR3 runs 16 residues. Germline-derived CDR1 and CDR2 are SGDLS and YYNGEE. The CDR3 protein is CASSVGSGQGTTEAFF. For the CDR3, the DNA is TGTGCCAGCAGCGTAGGATCGGGACAGGGGACCACTGAAGCTTTCTTT.

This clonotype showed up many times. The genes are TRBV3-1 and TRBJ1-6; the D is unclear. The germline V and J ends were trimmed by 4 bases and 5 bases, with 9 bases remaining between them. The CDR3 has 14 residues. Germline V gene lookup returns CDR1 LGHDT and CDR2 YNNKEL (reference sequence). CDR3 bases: TGTGCCAGCAGCCCCGCGGGGAATAATTCACCCCTCCACTTT. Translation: CASSPAGNNSPLHF. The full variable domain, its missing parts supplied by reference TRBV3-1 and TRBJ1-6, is DTAVSQTPKYLVTQMGNDKSIKCEQNLGHDTMYWYKQDSKKFLKIMFSYNNKELIINETVPNRFSPKSPDKAHLNLHINSLELGDSAVYFCASSPAGNNSPLHFGNGTRLTVT.

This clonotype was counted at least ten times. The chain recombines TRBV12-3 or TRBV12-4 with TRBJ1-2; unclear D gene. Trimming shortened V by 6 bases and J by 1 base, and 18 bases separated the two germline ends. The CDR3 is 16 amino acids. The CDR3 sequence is CASSRTDLYFNYGYTF. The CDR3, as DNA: TGTGCCAGCAGCCGAACGGACCTATACTTTAACTATGGCTACACCTTC.

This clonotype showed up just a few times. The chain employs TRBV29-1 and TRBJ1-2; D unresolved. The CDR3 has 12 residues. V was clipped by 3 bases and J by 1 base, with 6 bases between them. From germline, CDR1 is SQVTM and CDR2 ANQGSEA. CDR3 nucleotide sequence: TGCAGCGTTGAGTTGCTTAACTATGGCTACACCTTC. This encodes CSVELLNYGYTF.

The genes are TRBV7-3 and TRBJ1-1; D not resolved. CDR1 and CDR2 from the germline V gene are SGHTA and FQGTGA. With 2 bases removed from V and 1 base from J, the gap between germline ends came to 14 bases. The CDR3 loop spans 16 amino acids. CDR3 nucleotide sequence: TGTGCCAGCAGCTTACTTCCGATTATCGCGAACACTGAAGCTTTCTTT. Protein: CASSLLPIIANTEAFF.

The CDR3 loop reads CSALGQEMFLGHEQYF. As DNA, the CDR3 is TGCAGTGCTCTGGGACAGGAGATGTTTCTCGGCCACGAGCAGTACTTC. The rearrangement joins TRBV20-1 to TRBJ2-7; 8 bases agree with TRBD1. Germline V lookup: CDR1 DFQATT, CDR2 SNEGSKA (reference sequence). Trimming cost V 5 bases and J 5 bases; bases outside gene matches: 17. The CDR3 loop spans 16 amino acids.

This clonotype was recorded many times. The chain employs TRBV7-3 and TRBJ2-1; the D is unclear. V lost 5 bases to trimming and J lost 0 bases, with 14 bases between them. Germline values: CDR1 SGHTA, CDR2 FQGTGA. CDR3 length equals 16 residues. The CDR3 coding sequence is TGTGCCAGCAGCCTCTCTCCCGCTAGCTCCTACAATGAGCAGTTCTTC. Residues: CASSLSPASSYNEQFF.

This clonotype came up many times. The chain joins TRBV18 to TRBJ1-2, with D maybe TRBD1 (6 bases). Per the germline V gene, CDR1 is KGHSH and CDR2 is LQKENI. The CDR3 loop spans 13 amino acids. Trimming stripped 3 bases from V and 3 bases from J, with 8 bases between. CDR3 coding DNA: TGTGCCAGCTCACCTGGGGGCGACTATGGCTACACCTTC. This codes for CASSPGGDYGYTF.

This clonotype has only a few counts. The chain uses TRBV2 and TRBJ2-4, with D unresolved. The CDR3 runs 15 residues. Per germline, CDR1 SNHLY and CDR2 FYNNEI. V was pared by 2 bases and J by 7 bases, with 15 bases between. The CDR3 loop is CASSERSLESNIQYF. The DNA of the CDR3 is TGTGCCAGCAGTGAACGGAGCTTAGAGTCTAACATTCAGTACTTC.

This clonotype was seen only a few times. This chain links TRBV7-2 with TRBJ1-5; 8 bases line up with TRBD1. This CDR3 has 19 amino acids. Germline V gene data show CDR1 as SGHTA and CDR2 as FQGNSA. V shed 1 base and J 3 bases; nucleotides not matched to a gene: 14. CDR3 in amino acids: CASSLGEGQGFPFNQPQHF. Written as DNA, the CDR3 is TGTGCCAGCAGCTTAGGAGAAGGACAGGGATTCCCATTCAATCAGCCCCAGCATTTT.

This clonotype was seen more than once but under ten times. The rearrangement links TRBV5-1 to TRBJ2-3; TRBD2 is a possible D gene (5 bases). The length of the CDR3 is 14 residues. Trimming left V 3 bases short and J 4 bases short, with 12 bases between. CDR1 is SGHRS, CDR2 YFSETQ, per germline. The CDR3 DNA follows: TGCGCCAGCAGCTCGGCTAGCAGACCAGATACGCAGTATTTT. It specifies CASSSASRPDTQYF. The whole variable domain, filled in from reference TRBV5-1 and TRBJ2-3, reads KAGVTQTPRYLIKTRGQQVTLSCSPISGHRSVSWYQQTPGQGLQFLFEYFSETQRNKGNFPGRFSGRQFSNSRSEMNVSTLELGDSALYLCASSSASRPDTQYFGPGTRLTVL.